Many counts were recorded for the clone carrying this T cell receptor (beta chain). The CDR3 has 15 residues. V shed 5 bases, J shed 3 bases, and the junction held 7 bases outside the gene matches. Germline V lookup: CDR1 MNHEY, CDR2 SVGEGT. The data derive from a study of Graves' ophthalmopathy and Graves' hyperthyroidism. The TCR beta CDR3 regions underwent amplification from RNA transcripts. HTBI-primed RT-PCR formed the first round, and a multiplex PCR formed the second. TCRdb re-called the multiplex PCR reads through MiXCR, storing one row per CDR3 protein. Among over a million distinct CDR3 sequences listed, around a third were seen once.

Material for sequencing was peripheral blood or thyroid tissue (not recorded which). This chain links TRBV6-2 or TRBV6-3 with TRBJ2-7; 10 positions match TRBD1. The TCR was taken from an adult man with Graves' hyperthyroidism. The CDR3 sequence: CASSTSGTGVYEQYF. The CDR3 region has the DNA TGTGCCAGCAGTACCTCCGGGACAGGGGTCTACGAGCAGTACTTC.